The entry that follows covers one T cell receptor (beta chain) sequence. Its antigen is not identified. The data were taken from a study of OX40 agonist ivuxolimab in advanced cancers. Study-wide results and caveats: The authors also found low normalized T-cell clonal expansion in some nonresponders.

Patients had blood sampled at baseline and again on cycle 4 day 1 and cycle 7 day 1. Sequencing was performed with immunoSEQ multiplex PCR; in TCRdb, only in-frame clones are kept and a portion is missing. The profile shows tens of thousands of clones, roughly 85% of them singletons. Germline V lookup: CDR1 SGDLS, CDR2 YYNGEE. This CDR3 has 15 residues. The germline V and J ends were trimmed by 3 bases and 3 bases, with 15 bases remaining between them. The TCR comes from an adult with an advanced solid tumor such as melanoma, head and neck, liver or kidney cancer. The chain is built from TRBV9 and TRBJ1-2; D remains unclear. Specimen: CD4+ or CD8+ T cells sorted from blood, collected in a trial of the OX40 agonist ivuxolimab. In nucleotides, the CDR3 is TGTGCCAGCAGCGCTAAGGGAGCCCCAGACTATGGCTACACCTTC. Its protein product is CASSAKGAPDYGYTF.